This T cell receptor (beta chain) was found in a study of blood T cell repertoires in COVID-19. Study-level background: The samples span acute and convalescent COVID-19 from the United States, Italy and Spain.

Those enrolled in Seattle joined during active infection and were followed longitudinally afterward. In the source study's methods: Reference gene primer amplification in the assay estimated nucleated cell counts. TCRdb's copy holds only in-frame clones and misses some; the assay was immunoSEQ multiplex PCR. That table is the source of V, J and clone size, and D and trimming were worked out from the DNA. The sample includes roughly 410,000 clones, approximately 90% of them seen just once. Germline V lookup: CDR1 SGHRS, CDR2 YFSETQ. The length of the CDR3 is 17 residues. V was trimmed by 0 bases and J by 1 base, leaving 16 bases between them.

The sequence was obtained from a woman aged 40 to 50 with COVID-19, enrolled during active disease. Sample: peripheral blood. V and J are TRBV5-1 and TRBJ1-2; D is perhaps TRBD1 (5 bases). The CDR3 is CASSLAHRMALNYGYTF. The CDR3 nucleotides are TGCGCCAGCAGCTTGGCCCACAGGATGGCCCTTAACTATGGCTACACCTTC.